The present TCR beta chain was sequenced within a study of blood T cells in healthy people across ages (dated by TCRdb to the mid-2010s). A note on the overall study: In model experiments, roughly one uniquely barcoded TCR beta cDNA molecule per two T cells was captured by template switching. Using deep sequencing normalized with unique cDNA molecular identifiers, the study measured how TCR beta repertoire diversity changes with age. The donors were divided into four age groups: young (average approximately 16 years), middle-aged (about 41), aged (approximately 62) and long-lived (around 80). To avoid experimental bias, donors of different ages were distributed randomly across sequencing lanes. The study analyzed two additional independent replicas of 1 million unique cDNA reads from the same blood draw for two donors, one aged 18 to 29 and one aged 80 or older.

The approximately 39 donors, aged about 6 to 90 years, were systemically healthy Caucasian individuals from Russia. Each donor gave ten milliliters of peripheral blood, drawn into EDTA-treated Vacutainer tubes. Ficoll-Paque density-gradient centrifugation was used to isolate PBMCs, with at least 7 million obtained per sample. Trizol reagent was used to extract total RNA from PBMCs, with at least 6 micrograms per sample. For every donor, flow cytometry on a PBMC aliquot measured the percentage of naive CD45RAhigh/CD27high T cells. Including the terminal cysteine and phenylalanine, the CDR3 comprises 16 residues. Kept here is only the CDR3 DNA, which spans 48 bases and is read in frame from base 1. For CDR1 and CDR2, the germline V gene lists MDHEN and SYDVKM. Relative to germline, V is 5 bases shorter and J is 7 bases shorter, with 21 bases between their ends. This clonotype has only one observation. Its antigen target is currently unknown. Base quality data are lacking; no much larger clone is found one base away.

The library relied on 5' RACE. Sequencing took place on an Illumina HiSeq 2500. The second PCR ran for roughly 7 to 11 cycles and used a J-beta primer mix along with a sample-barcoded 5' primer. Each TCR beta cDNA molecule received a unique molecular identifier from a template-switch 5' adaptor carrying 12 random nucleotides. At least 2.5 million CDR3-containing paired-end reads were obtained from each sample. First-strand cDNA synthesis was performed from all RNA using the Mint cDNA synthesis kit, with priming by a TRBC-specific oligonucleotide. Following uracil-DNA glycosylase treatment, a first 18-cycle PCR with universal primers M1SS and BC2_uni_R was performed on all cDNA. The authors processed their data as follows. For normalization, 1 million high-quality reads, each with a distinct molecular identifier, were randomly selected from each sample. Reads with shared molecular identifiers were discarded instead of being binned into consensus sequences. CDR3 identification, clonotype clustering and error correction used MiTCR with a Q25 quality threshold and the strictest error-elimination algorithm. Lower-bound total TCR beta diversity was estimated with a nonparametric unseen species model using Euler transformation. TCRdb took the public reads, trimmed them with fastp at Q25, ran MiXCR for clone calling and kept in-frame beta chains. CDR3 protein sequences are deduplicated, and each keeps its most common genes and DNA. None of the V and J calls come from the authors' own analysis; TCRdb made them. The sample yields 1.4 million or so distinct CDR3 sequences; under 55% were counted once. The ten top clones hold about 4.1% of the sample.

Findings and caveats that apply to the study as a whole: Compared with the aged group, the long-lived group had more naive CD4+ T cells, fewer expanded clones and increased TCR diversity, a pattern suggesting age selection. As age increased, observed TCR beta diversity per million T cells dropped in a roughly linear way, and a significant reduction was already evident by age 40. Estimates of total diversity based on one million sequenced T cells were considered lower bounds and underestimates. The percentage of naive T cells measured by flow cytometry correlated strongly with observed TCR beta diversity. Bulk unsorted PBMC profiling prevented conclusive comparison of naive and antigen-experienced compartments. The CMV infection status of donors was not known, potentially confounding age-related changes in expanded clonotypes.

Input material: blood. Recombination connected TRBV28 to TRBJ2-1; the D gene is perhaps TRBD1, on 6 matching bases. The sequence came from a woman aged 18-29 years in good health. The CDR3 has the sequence CASSARTGPLGNEQFF. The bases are TGTGCCAGCAGTGCGAGAACAGGGCCCCTTGGGAATGAGCAGTTCTTC.